The source of this T cell receptor beta chain is a study of T cells in Graves' hyperthyroidism and ophthalmopathy. Amplification of TCR beta CDR3 regions used RNA as the template. The HTBI primer set drove a first-round RT-PCR of the TCR CDR3. One entry per CDR3 protein results from TCRdb running MiXCR on the multiplex PCR reads. The data contain about 840,000 distinct CDR3 sequences, around 39% of them singletons. The authors deemed Graves' hyperthyroidism stable absent ophthalmopathy progression within 18 months. Newly diagnosed hyperthyroidism, duration under 2 months, in patients aged 18 to 65. Only a few counts were recorded for this clonotype. Its antigen is unidentified. Germline and junction disagree at one end, which may indicate a read error. The study's findings and limits: In the analysis, a 13 V-J model separated ophthalmopathy from stable hyperthyroidism.

Germline-derived CDR1 and CDR2 are SNHLY and FYNNEI. This CDR3 is built from 13 residues. The sequenced sample was blood. The origin of this receptor is a man between 18 and 29 years old with Graves' hyperthyroidism. V is TRBV2 and J is TRBJ2-5, with TRBD2 matching 9 bases. CDR3 region: CASQIAGEETQHF. CDR3 sequence (DNA): TGTGCCAGCCAAATAGCGGGAGAAGAGACCCAGCACTTC.